These 5 T cell receptor beta chains originate from one sample sequenced in a study of cytomegalovirus exposure and HLA in healthy donors. Primers for the PCR totalled 60 Vbeta and 13 Jbeta. Libraries were prepared by immunoSEQ multiplex PCR; TCRdb keeps only in-frame clonotypes and omits some of them. The sample has about 170,000 clones, about 79% seen once. The specimen sequenced was PBMCs. These receptors came from a female donor in good health and CMV-seronegative.

The chain recombines TRBV5-1 with TRBJ2-5; 15 nucleotides align to TRBD2. The CDR3 totals 17 residues. After removal of 4 bases from V and 5 bases from J, the junction contained 9 bases not matched to a gene. CDR1 is SGHRS and CDR2 is YFSETQ in the germline V gene. CDR3 region: CASSEGTSGGRWETQYF. CDR3 sequence (DNA): TGCGCCAGCAGCGAAGGGACTAGCGGGGGGCGGTGGGAGACCCAGTACTTC.

V gene TRBV6-4 combines with J gene TRBJ1-1, with D maybe TRBD1 (5 bases). Germline V gene sequence: CDR1 MRHNA, CDR2 SNTAGT. The V end was cut by 6 bases, the J end by 1 base, with 15 bases between. CDR3 length equals 15 residues. Written as DNA, the CDR3 is TGTGCCAGCAGATTTCCAGGGATTAAGAACACTGAAGCTTTCTTT. It specifies CASRFPGIKNTEAFF.

J is TRBJ2-7 and V is TRBV6-5, with 9 bases identical to TRBD2. Germline V gene lookup returns CDR1 MNHEY and CDR2 SVGAGI. V dropped 0 bases and J dropped 4; count of bases not matched to a gene: 4. The CDR3 sequence is 15 residues long. CDR3 amino acids: CASSYSPTSGYEQYF. The CDR3 nucleotides read TGTGCCAGCAGTTACTCCCCGACTAGCGGATACGAGCAGTACTTC.

The chain joins TRBV30 to TRBJ1-1; 7 bases are shared with TRBD1. Per germline, CDR1 GTSNPN and CDR2 SVGIG (reference sequence). The CDR3 is 14 amino acids. V lost 3 bases to trimming and J lost 1 base; unmatched junction nucleotides: 5. CDR3 DNA: TGTGCCTGGAGAGAAGGGACAGCGAACACTGAAGCTTTCTTT. Translation: CAWREGTANTEAFF. Combining the CDR3 with reference TRBV30 and TRBJ1-1 gives the whole variable domain SQTIHQWPATLVQPVGSPLSLECTVEGTSNPNLYWYRQAAGRGLQLLFYSVGIGQISSEVPQNLSASRPQDRQFILSSKKLLLSDSGFYLCAWREGTANTEAFFGQGTRLTVV.

The CDR3 here is CASSRPGTGLTFF. The CDR3 DNA sequence: TGTGCCAGCAGCCGCCCGGGGACAGGGCTAACTTTCTTT. The chain uses TRBV27 and TRBJ1-1, with 9 bases matching TRBD1. The V gene end was trimmed by 6 bases and the J gene end by 12 bases; junction bases not matched to a gene: 11. The CDR3 covers 13 residues. Germline V gives CDR1 MNHEY, CDR2 SMNVEV (reference sequence).